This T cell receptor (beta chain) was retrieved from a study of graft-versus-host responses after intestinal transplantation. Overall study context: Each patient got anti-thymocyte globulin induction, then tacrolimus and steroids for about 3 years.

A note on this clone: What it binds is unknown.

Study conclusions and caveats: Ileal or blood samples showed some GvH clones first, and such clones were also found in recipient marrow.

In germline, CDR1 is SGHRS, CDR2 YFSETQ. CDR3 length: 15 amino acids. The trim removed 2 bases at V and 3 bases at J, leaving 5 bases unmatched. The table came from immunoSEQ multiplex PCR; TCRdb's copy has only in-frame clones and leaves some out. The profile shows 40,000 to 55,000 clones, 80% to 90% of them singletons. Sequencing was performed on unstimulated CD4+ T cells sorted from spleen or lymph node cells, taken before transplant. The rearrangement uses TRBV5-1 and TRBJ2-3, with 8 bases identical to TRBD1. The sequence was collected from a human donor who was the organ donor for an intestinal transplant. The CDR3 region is CASSLGTGLTDTQYF. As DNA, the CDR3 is TGCGCCAGCAGCTTAGGGACAGGTTTAACAGATACGCAGTATTTT.